One TCR beta chain is described in this entry. Which antigen it targets is not known. It has no much larger one-base neighbor in the sample; base qualities were not kept. This sample is drawn from a study of blood T cell repertoires in COVID-19 (TCRdb year 2020). Broadly, across the study: Collaborator samples came from the United States, Italy and Spain and covered acute and convalescent phases of COVID-19. The dataset comprised deeply sampled blood TCRbeta repertoires from subjects exposed to, actively infected with, or recovered from COVID-19. The repertoires were released in a freely available public database meant as a resource for research on the immune response to SARS-CoV-2. The samples were drawn from two sources: the first 160 participants of the ongoing ImmuneRACE study, and fewer than 1,500 subjects contributed by 6 global collaborators. Where available, HLA class I and class II types were taken from metadata supplied by the sample provider and were not determined by assay-based typing. Sample metadata almost always included a de-identified subject ID, COVID-19 status, age in years and sex. The prospective study material was composed of cDNA or gDNA derived from T cells, B-cell-depleted T cells, or PBMCs. The full study reports these points: The quantity of clinical and demographic metadata differed by source and by participant and was supplied without curation.

Counted from cysteine to phenylalanine, this CDR3 has 22 amino acids. The CDR3 DNA has 66 bases and is translated from base 1. CDR1 MNHEY and CDR2 SMNVEV were looked up in the germline V gene (reference sequence). The junction shows trimming of 3 bases on V and 3 bases on J, and the gene matches do not reach 23 bases of it. TCRbeta CDR3 regions were amplified from genomic DNA by means of the immunoSEQ Assay, a bias-controlled multiplex PCR. On the authors' methods: The number of nucleated cells in each sample was estimated by amplification of reference gene primers within the assay. To quantify the absolute abundance of each unique TCRbeta CDR3 rearrangement, sequence reads were collapsed and filtered. For each sample, productive Simpson clonality was calculated as the square root of Simpson's diversity index over productive rearrangements. In its TCRdb copy, this immuneACCESS table keeps in-frame sequences only and misses some clones. Where compared with another copy, unresolved V genes explain less than half of these, and the others have no known cause. Clonal size and the V and J genes are those of that table, whereas D and trimming came from the DNA. In all, the sample holds about 170,000 clones, and roughly 85% of those were seen once. The ten largest account for nearly 4.5% of the sample.

In the prospective study, participants were roughly 18 to 100 years old, resided in 24 geographic areas of the United States, and were enrolled through a virtual design. In the prospective study, participants were assigned to cohorts based on the clinical history participants reported in a screening survey and a study questionnaire. Recovered participants in ImmuneRACE Cohort 3 were defined by two consecutive negative NP/OP PCR tests, clearance by a healthcare professional, or resolution of symptoms. In the prospective study, mobile phlebotomists collected whole blood, serum and a nasopharyngeal or oropharyngeal swab from each participant. Prospective study participants could optionally give additional blood draws and questionnaires over a roughly two-month period. Before DNA extraction, blood samples from the prospective study were shipped at room temperature or frozen.

The sequencing input was PBMCs or T cells enriched from blood (not recorded which). This sequence originates from a woman in her forties or fifties who had recovered from COVID-19. This chain joins TRBV27 to TRBJ1-4, with 9 middle bases fitting TRBD1. The nucleotide sequence reads TGTGCCAGCAGTTTCTCTGGGGAGGGTTGGGACAGGGCTTGGCGGGCTAATGAAAAACTGTTTTTT. The translation is CASSFSGEGWDRAWRANEKLFF.